This TCR beta chain appears in the sequencing data of a study of response to subunit inactivated influenza vaccine. The germline V gene encodes CDR1 MNHNS and CDR2 SASEGT. V gave up 5 bases and J gave up 4 bases, with 18 bases separating them. The CDR3 is made up of 16 amino acids. TCRdb reanalysed the RT-PCR reads using MiXCR and keeps one entry per CDR3 protein. The sample lists 500,000 or so distinct CDR3 sequences; 15% to 20% were seen once. This clonotype was seen a few times. The origin of this receptor is a man aged 50-75 years who received an inactivated influenza vaccine. The V call is TRBV6-1, the J call TRBJ1-3; maybe TRBD1 (5 bases). Sequencing used CD4+ T cells sorted from PBMCs, obtained roughly 24 months after vaccination. DNA of the CDR3: TGTGCCAGCAGTAATGGACTTCCAGGGCCCGGAAACACCATATATTTT. Protein sequence: CASSNGLPGPGNTIYF.